This T cell receptor beta chain originates from a study of a mutant IDH1 vaccine in newly diagnosed glioma. As concerns this clone: Antigen unknown.

Study-wide findings and caveats: Pseudoprogression appears to have had no connection to changes in top peripheral T cell clonotypes.

Time point defined: baseline, week 1 (first vaccination visit). As for treatment: pre-vaccination baseline after standard-of-care therapy. Donors' newly diagnosed IDH1-mutant WHO grade 3 or 4 astrocytomas lacked nuclear ATRX. TCRdb's table, derived via immunoSEQ multiplex PCR, lists solely in-frame clones and lacks some. This table holds tens of thousands of clones, roughly 80% found once. The sequence was obtained from a woman between 50 and 59 years old with glioma. Sequences were derived from PBMCs, sampled from a glioma patient treated with radiotherapy, temozolomide or both.

CDR3 protein: CASSRDSYEQYF. The CDR3 region has the DNA TGTGCCAGCAGCCGGGATTCCTACGAGCAGTACTTC. This rearrangement joins TRBV6-1 to TRBJ2-7; perhaps TRBD2 as D (5 bases). Per germline, CDR1 MNHNS and CDR2 SASEGT. The CDR3 length is 12 residues. Trimming removed 6 bases at V and 1 base at J, with 7 bases between.